The present entry profiles one T cell receptor beta chain with its context. Its antigen remains unidentified. These data are taken from a study of beta chain features in type 1 diabetes. V was pared by 1 base and J by 2 bases, with 11 bases between. Germline-derived CDR1 and CDR2 are SNHLY and FYNNEI. The CDR3 length is 15 residues. Overall study findings and caveats: Fewer junction insertions and more nucleotide deletions appeared in type 1 diabetes patients. Compared with healthy donors, patients appeared to share more similar naive, central memory and regulatory TCRB repertoires. Type 1 diabetes patients had moderately but significantly shorter TCRB CDR3s in all four CD4+ subsets.

The authors reverse transcribed all of the isolated RNA, so sequencing captured expressed TCRB transcripts. Only in-frame clones appear in the TCRdb table, and some are missing; sequencing was by immunoSEQ multiplex PCR. The data hold around 70,000 clones, with roughly 50% observed a single time. The sequenced sample consisted of central memory CD4+ T cells from blood. The source of this sequence is a man aged 25-45 years with type 1 diabetes. The chain combines TRBV2 with TRBJ1-2; D remains ambiguous. The CDR3 sequence is CASSEEVEMNYGYTF. The DNA for the CDR3 is TGTGCCAGCAGTGAAGAAGTAGAGATGAACTATGGCTACACCTTC.